The entry below gives a single TCR beta chain sequence along with its context. The CDR3 extends over 15 amino acids. The trim removed 6 bases at V and 7 bases at J, leaving 6 bases unmatched. Germline V gene lookup returns CDR1 MDHEN and CDR2 SYDVKM. This entry is derived from a study of CXCR4 blockade with PD-1 therapy in pancreatic cancer. The method was immunoSEQ multiplex PCR; TCRdb's version includes in-frame clones alone and lacks a portion of them. The sample holds around 1,000 clones, around 39% seen once. No neoadjuvant therapy was given before resection to the patients supplying these archived tumor blocks.

This clonotype was sampled from a human donor with pancreatic ductal adenocarcinoma. This chain uses TRBV28 with TRBJ1-6; 10 nucleotides line up with TRBD1. The sequencing input was tumor tissue. The CDR3 bases are TGTGCCAGCAGGGGGGACAGGGGCCAAAATTCACCCCTCCACTTT. Protein product: CASRGDRGQNSPLHF. Drawing the rest from reference TRBV28 and TRBJ1-6, the complete variable domain is DVKVTQSSRYLVKRTGEKVFLECVQDMDHENMFWYRQDPGLGLRLIYFSYDVKMKEKGDIPEGYSVSREKKERFSLILESASTNQTSMYLCASRGDRGQNSPLHFGNGTRLTVT.